This TCR beta chain was retrieved from a study of T cell responses to AZD1222 COVID-19 vaccine. General study findings and limits: Females outnumbered males among donors, who were mostly white British; clonal diversity was possibly underestimated. Spike-wide vaccine-associated CD4 TCRs dominated at 160-218 and 743-854.

Repertoires were generated with immunoSEQ multiplex PCR, while TCRdb's copy carries only in-frame clones and drops some. This repertoire shows 140,000 or so clones, roughly nine tenths found once; its top ten account for roughly 1.5%. With respect to this clone: Antigen unknown.

CDR1 LGHDT and CDR2 YNNKEL come from the germline V gene (reference sequence). V was clipped by 2 bases and J by 4 bases, with 8 bases between them. The CDR3 has 13 amino acids. Investigators merged groups given second doses at roughly 4 or roughly 12 weeks. The source material was peripheral blood, sampled 28 days after the second AZD1222 dose. This chain connects TRBV3-1 (or the pseudogene TRBV3-2) to TRBJ1-1; no reliable D call. This sequence was found in an adult who received the AZD1222 COVID-19 vaccine. CDR3 nucleotides: TGTGCCAGCAGCCAATGGACGGGCACTGAAGCTTTCTTT. Its protein is CASSQWTGTEAFF.